Below, 15 T cell receptor beta chains from the same sample are listed, as sequenced in a study of blood T cell repertoires in COVID-19. Assay used: immunoSEQ multiplex PCR; TCRdb lists only in-frame clones, some missing. The sample lists fewer than 300,000 clones, roughly nine tenths seen once, with 10% to 15% in the top ten. The sequenced material came from peripheral blood. The receptors were gathered from a woman aged 25-40 years with COVID-19, enrolled during active disease.

This rearrangement joins TRBV24-1 to TRBJ2-5, with a weak D call TRBD2 (6 bases). The CDR3 has 14 residues. From germline, CDR1 is KGHDR and CDR2 SFDVKD. The V end lost 12 bases, the J end lost 2 bases, and 18 bases lay between the germline ends. The CDR3, as DNA: TGTGCCGCCCATGGGGGGAATCGACAAGAGACCCAGTACTTC. Translated: CAAHGGNRQETQYF.

This rearrangement joins TRBV18 to TRBJ1-5; D unresolved. V dropped 3 bases and J dropped 9 bases, with 9 bases sitting between them. CDR1 and CDR2 from the germline V gene are KGHSH and LQKENI. The CDR3 is made up of 12 amino acids. CDR3: CASSPVTGPQHF. The CDR3 DNA follows: TGTGCCAGCTCACCGGTCACGGGGCCCCAGCATTTT. The full variable domain, completed using reference TRBV18 and TRBJ1-5, is NAGVMQNPRHLVRRRGQEARLRCSPMKGHSHVYWYRQLPEEGLKFMVYLQKENIIDESGMPKERFSAEFPKEGPSILRIQQVVRGDSAAYFCASSPVTGPQHFGDGTRLSIL.

The chain uses TRBV2 and TRBJ1-1; perhaps TRBD1 as D (6 bases). The CDR3 runs to 13 residues. Between the trimmed V and J ends, which lost 5 bases and 3 bases, there was a span of 10 bases. CDR1 and CDR2 (germline): SNHLY, FYNNEI. The CDR3 is CASSLGGDTEAFF. Written as DNA, the CDR3 is TGTGCCAGCAGTCTAGGGGGGGACACTGAAGCTTTCTTT.

Only a few counts were recorded for this clone. This chain joins TRBV9 and TRBJ2-2, with unresolved D. The CDR3 runs 14 residues. Germline V gene lookup returns CDR1 SGDLS and CDR2 YYNGEE. The V end lost 0 bases, the J end lost 3 bases, and 6 bases lay between the germline ends. The DNA of the CDR3 is TGTGCCAGCAGCGTAGCCAGGCACACCGGGGAGCTGTTTTTT. Translation: CASSVARHTGELFF. The whole variable domain, remainder taken from reference TRBV9 and TRBJ2-2, is DSGVTQTPKHLITATGQRVTLRCSPRSGDLSVYWYQQSLDQGLQFLIQYYNGEERAKGNILERFSAQQFPDLHSELNLSSLELGDSALYFCASSVARHTGELFFGEGSRLTVL.

The chain links TRBV5-6 to TRBJ1-5; the match to TRBD1 covers 7 bases. Trimming at V came to 1 base and at J to 6 bases, leaving 10 bases not matched to a gene. The CDR3 is 16 residues long. Germline-derived CDR1 and CDR2 are SGHDT and YYEEEE. This chain's CDR3 is CASSLLETGKAQPQHF. In DNA form, the CDR3 reads TGTGCCAGCAGCTTGCTGGAGACAGGGAAGGCTCAGCCCCAGCATTTT.

V and J are TRBV9 and TRBJ2-3; 11 bases agree with TRBD2. This CDR3 is built from 17 residues. V shed 4 bases, J shed 3 bases, and the junction held 10 bases outside the gene matches. Looked up from germline, CDR1 is SGDLS and CDR2 is YYNGEE. The CDR3 region has the DNA TGTGCCAGCAGCCCCCGTGGTAGCGGGGGGGCGACAGATACGCAGTATTTT. It translates to CASSPRGSGGATDTQYF. The full variable domain, with the rest looked up from reference TRBV9 and TRBJ2-3, is DSGVTQTPKHLITATGQRVTLRCSPRSGDLSVYWYQQSLDQGLQFLIQYYNGEERAKGNILERFSAQQFPDLHSELNLSSLELGDSALYFCASSPRGSGGATDTQYFGPGTRLTVL.

The chain links TRBV19 to TRBJ2-3, with TRBD1 identical over 7 bases. This CDR3 is built from 16 residues. J gave up 4 bases and V 5 bases, and 12 bases lay outside the gene matches. The germline V gene encodes CDR1 LNHDA and CDR2 SQIVND (reference sequence). The CDR3 DNA reads as TGTGCCAGTAGTCCAGAGACAGGGTACGGATCAGATACGCAGTATTTT. Protein sequence: CASSPETGYGSDTQYF. The variable domain in full, with the rest retrieved from reference TRBV19 and TRBJ2-3, is DGGITQSPKYLFRKEGQNVTLSCEQNLNHDAMYWYRQDPGQGLRLIYYSQIVNDFQKGDIAEGYSVSREKKESFPLTVTSAQKNPTAFYLCASSPETGYGSDTQYFGPGTRLTVL.

The chain joins TRBV4-1 to TRBJ1-5; TRBD1 matches at 8 bases. V gave up 4 bases and J gave up 4 bases; unmatched junction bases: 6. The CDR3 is 15 amino acids. Germline CDR1 reads MGHRA; CDR2 reads YSYEKL. This CDR3 reads CASSPRTGSNQPQHF. The DNA for the CDR3 is TGCGCCAGCAGCCCCCGGACAGGGAGTAATCAGCCCCAGCATTTT.

The rearrangement joins TRBV11-2 to TRBJ2-7; possible D gene TRBD1, 5 bases. CDR1 and CDR2 (germline): SGHAT, FQNNGV. V was shortened by 5 bases and J by 0 bases, with 11 bases between the two germline ends. The CDR3 is 14 amino acids. DNA for the CDR3: TGTGCCAGCAGCCGTTGGGGCAGCTCCTACGAGCAGTACTTC. Its translation: CASSRWGSSYEQYF.

CDR3 sequence: CASSHYDRAHGYTF. Here the CDR3 DNA reads TGTGCCAGCAGCCATTACGACAGGGCCCATGGCTACACCTTC. The chain joins TRBV3-1 (or the pseudogene TRBV3-2) to TRBJ1-2; 7 nucleotides match TRBD1. Trimming cost V 3 bases and J 6 bases; bases outside gene matches: 7. The CDR3 is 14 amino acids. Germline V CDR1 and CDR2: LGHDT, YNNKEL (reference sequence).

The V and J genes are TRBV5-5 and TRBJ2-3, with D possibly matching TRBD1 (6 bases). The germline gives CDR1 SGHKS, CDR2 YYEKEE (reference sequence). The CDR3 runs to 13 residues. The V end lost 2 bases, the J end lost 4 bases, and 8 bases lay between the germline ends. CDR3 sequence: CASSLTGPDTQYF. For the CDR3, the DNA is TGTGCCAGCAGCTTAACAGGGCCAGATACGCAGTATTTT. The full variable domain, its missing parts supplied by reference TRBV5-5 and TRBJ2-3, is DAGVTQSPTHLIKTRGQQVTLRCSPISGHKSVSWYQQVLGQGPQFIFQYYEKEERGRGNFPDRFSARQFPNYSSELNVNALLLGDSALYLCASSLTGPDTQYFGPGTRLTVL.

This chain uses TRBV3-1 (or the pseudogene TRBV3-2) with TRBJ1-6; 10 bases map to TRBD1. V lost 6 bases and J lost 12; bases outside the gene matches: 8. CDR1 and CDR2 (germline): LGHDT, YNNKEL (reference sequence). The CDR3 is 14 residues long. For the CDR3, the DNA is TGTGCCAGCAGTTCCGGGACAGGGGCAAAACCCCTCCACTTT. This sequence encodes CASSSGTGAKPLHF.

The DNA of the CDR3 is TGCGCCAGCAGCTCCGGACAGGGGGGAGCGGCTAATGAAAAACTGTTTTTT. Its protein product is CASSSGQGGAANEKLFF. V and J are TRBV5-1 and TRBJ1-4, with 10 bases identical to TRBD1. CDR1 is SGHRS, CDR2 YFSETQ, per germline. Germline trimming cut 3 bases from V and 3 bases from J; bases unmatched to any gene: 8. The CDR3 extends over 17 amino acids.

The V gene is TRBV5-4, the J gene TRBJ2-5; TRBD2 agrees at 11 bases. The CDR3 spans 17 residues. With 4 bases clipped from V and 2 bases from J, the junction kept 10 bases outside the gene matches. Germline CDR1 is SGHNT and CDR2 is YYREEE (reference sequence). The CDR3 loop is CASSPNPGTSGQETQYF. The CDR3 DNA is TGTGCCAGCAGCCCGAACCCCGGGACTAGCGGACAAGAGACCCAGTACTTC.

The chain combines TRBV10-3 with TRBJ2-1; 10 bases map to TRBD1. This CDR3 contains 14 residues. The junction had 6 bases not matched to a gene; V was cut back by 11 bases and J by 2 bases. The germline CDR1 and CDR2 sequences are ENHRY and SYGVKD. The CDR3 DNA follows: TGTGCCTCCTCCGGGACAGGGGCCTACAATGAGCAGTTCTTC. This gives the protein CASSGTGAYNEQFF.